This is a list of T cell receptor beta chains from one sample in a study of shared clonotypes between healthy human individuals. TCRdb's copy holds only in-frame clones and misses some; the assay was immunoSEQ multiplex PCR. The data show millions of clones, with 90% to 95% seen just once and approximately 0.13% held by the top ten. Sequencing was performed on naive CD4+ T cells sorted from blood. The origin of the receptors is a young man in good health. Both conserved end residues are part of each CDR3. Fields, in order: V gene, J gene, D gene, clone size, CDR3 DNA, CDR3 protein. D genes are given only for firm matches. A clone size is listed for some rows: how often the clone was seen (once, few, many), or a class if it is expanded.

TRBV7-2	TRBJ2-1	TRBD2	-	TGTGCCAGCAGCTTAGTAGGACTAGCGGGAGGTCGCAATGAGCAGTTCTTC	CASSLVGLAGGRNEQFF
TRBV14	TRBJ1-1	-	-	TGTGCCAGCAGCCAAGGACAGATGAACACTGAAGCTTTCTTT	CASSQGQMNTEAFF
TRBV9	TRBJ2-2	TRBD2	-	TGTGCCAGCAGCGTGGGACTAGCATCTGACACCGGGGAGCTGTTTTTT	CASSVGLASDTGELFF
TRBV5-1	TRBJ2-1	TRBD2	-	TGCGCCAGCAGCTTGAAGGAGCGGGAGGGGTACAATGAGCAGTTCTTC	CASSLKEREGYNEQFF
TRBV19	TRBJ2-1	TRBD2	-	TGTGCCAGTAGGGAGGCTAGCGGGGAGAATGAGCAGTTCTTC	CASREASGENEQFF
TRBV28	TRBJ1-2	-	-	TGTGCCAGCCGCACTGCCGCCCCTGGCTACACCTTC	CASRTAAPGYTF
TRBV28	TRBJ1-1	-	-	TGTGCCACCATCCTCGGACAGTACACTGAAGCTTTCTTT	CATILGQYTEAFF
TRBV18	TRBJ2-7	TRBD1	-	TGTGCCAGCTCACCGGGACAGGGTATAGCCTACGAGCAGTACTTC	CASSPGQGIAYEQYF
TRBV7-9	TRBJ2-5	-	-	TGTGCCAGCAGCTTAGTCGTGAGTTTTAGGGAGACCCAGTACTTC	CASSLVVSFRETQYF
TRBV10-1	TRBJ2-7	-	few	TGCGCCAGCCCAACCTACGAGCAGTACTTC	CASPTYEQYF
TRBV6-5	TRBJ2-7	-	-	TGTGCCAGCAGTTACAGGGGGATTCACGAGCAGTACTTC	CASSYRGIHEQYF
TRBV10-2	TRBJ2-7	-	-	TGCGCCAGCAGACCTGACAGCTCCTACGAGCAGTACTTC	CASRPDSSYEQYF
TRBV4-3	TRBJ2-7	TRBD2	-	TGCGCCAGCAGCCAAGCTGCCCCTCCAGCGGGGGTTTTTGGGCAGTACTTC	CASSQAAPPAGVFGQYF
TRBV2	TRBJ2-7	-	once	TGTGCCAGCAGTGAAGAAGGAGGGGCACGCTACGAGCAGTACTTC	CASSEEGGARYEQYF
TRBV7-2	TRBJ2-7	TRBD2	-	TGTGCCAGCAGCACAGGACTAGCGGGAGGCCACGAGCAGTACTTC	CASSTGLAGGHEQYF
TRBV7-9	TRBJ2-7	-	-	TGTGCCAGCAGCCCAACAATTACCTACGAGCAGTACTTC	CASSPTITYEQYF
TRBV5-6	TRBJ1-1	TRBD1	-	TGTGCCAGCAGCCGGGGACAGGGGAACACTGAAGCTTTCTTT	CASSRGQGNTEAFF
TRBV4-3	TRBJ1-6	-	-	TGCGCCAGCAGCCAAGTATACCCCGTCGTTTCGACCCTCCACTTT	CASSQVYPVVSTLHF
TRBV19	TRBJ1-5	-	-	TGTGCCAGTAGTACGGCCGTTTATAGCAATCAGCCCCAGCATTTT	CASSTAVYSNQPQHF
TRBV5-1	TRBJ2-7	-	-	TGCGCCAGCAGCTCCCAGCCCGGGGCAGTCTACGAGCAGTACTTC	CASSSQPGAVYEQYF
TRBV11-2	TRBJ2-7	-	-	TGTGCCAGCAGCGGACCAAACGAGCAGTACTTC	CASSGPNEQYF
TRBV5-1	TRBJ1-3	TRBD1	-	TGCGCCAGCAGCTTGGAATGGGACAGTTCTGGAAACACCATATATTTT	CASSLEWDSSGNTIYF
TRBV15	TRBJ2-7	TRBD2	-	TGTGCCACCAGCAGACGGCTAGCGGGAGCGTATGAGCAGTACTTC	CATSRRLAGAYEQYF
TRBV15	TRBJ1-2	-	-	TGTGCCACCAGCAGAGAGCTTAAGGTTGGCTACACCTTC	CATSRELKVGYTF
TRBV27	TRBJ1-5	-	-	TGTGCCAGCAGTTCCCGGGCGCCCCGGCCCCAGCATTTT	CASSSRAPRPQHF
TRBV30	TRBJ1-1	-	-	TGTGCCTGGAGTGGGGCGGTGAACACTGAAGCTTTCTTT	CAWSGAVNTEAFF
TRBV18	TRBJ2-5	-	-	TGTGCCAGCTCACGGGGGTTTCAAGAGACCCAGTACTTC	CASSRGFQETQYF
TRBV5-1	TRBJ2-1	-	-	TGCGCCAGCAGCGGCGGGACAGCATACAATGAGCAGTTCTTC	CASSGGTAYNEQFF
TRBV5-1	TRBJ1-2	TRBD1	-	TGCGCCAGCAGCCCCGGGGGGACAGGGCTTTTTTACACCTTC	CASSPGGTGLFYTF
TRBV5-1	TRBJ2-2	TRBD1	-	TGCGCCAGCAGCCCCATTGGGACAGGGGCCGGGGAGCTGTTTTTT	CASSPIGTGAGELFF
TRBV7-9	TRBJ1-2	-	-	TGTGCCAGCAGCGGACAGATTAACTATGGCTACACCTTC	CASSGQINYGYTF
TRBV18	TRBJ2-5	TRBD1	-	TGTGCCAGCTCAGAGGGGGCGAGGGAGACCCAGTACTTC	CASSEGARETQYF
TRBV9	TRBJ2-1	-	-	TGTGCCAGCAGCGTAGCACCCGGGGGCTCCTACAATGAGCAGTTCTTC	CASSVAPGGSYNEQFF
TRBV6-1	TRBJ1-1	-	-	TGTGCCAGCAATAGGGACAAGGGGAAAACTGAAGCTTTCTTT	CASNRDKGKTEAFF
TRBV15	TRBJ1-5	TRBD1	-	TGTGCCACCAGCAGGGGACAGCTGGAGGGGCAGCCCCAGCATTTT	CATSRGQLEGQPQHF
TRBV6-1	TRBJ1-2	-	-	TGTGCCAGCAGTGACCAAGGGGGTTGGGGCTATGGCTACACCTTC	CASSDQGGWGYGYTF
TRBV7-8	TRBJ1-4	-	-	TGTGCCAGCAGCCCGCAGACCCTTGGGAATGAAAAACTGTTTTTT	CASSPQTLGNEKLFF
TRBV25-1	TRBJ2-3	TRBD2	-	TGTGCCAGCAGTGAATTCACTAGCGGGGGACGCACAGATACGCAGTATTTT	CASSEFTSGGRTDTQYF
TRBV5-6	TRBJ2-5	-	-	TGTGCCAGCAGGTGGGAGTACCAAGAGACCCAGTACTTC	CASRWEYQETQYF
TRBV7-2	TRBJ2-1	TRBD2	-	TGTGCCAGCAGCTCCCAAGCGGGAGGGGCGAATGAGCAGTTCTTC	CASSSQAGGANEQFF
TRBV7-3	TRBJ1-6	-	once	TGTGCCAGCAGTCCTGAGGGGGGTAATTCACCCCTCCACTTT	CASSPEGGNSPLHF
TRBV28	TRBJ1-1	-	-	TGTGCCAGCAGTTTTACGAAGACAGCTCAAGCTTTCTTT	CASSFTKTAQAFF
TRBV9	TRBJ2-5	TRBD2	-	TGTGCCAGCAGCGTAGCACTAGCGGGGGGAAGGCAAGAGACCCAGTACTTC	CASSVALAGGRQETQYF
TRBV14	TRBJ1-3	-	-	TGTGCCAGCGCCGCCGGAAACACCATATATTTT	CASAAGNTIYF
TRBV30	TRBJ2-7	-	-	TGTGCCTGGACAGGGCTATGGGGATCCTACGAGCAGTACTTC	CAWTGLWGSYEQYF
TRBV7-2	TRBJ2-1	-	-	TGTGCCAGCAGCTTAGGTCAAGGGAGCTACAATGAGCAGTTCTTC	CASSLGQGSYNEQFF
TRBV14	TRBJ1-3	-	-	TGTGCCAGCAGCCAAGATGGGGGCAACACCATATATTTT	CASSQDGGNTIYF
TRBV13	TRBJ2-1	-	-	TGTGCCAGCAGCTCGGTACGGTACAATGAGCAGTTCTTC	CASSSVRYNEQFF